The 25 T cell receptor beta chains below were found in one sample sequenced in a study of T cells in Graves' hyperthyroidism and ophthalmopathy. Amplification of TCR beta CDR3 regions used RNA as the template. An initial round of RT-PCR targeting the TCR CDR3 relied on the HTBI primer set. TCRdb re-derived calls from the multiplex PCR reads in MiXCR, one entry per CDR3 protein. The sample lists more than 300,000 distinct CDR3 sequences; 14% were seen once. Sequencing was performed on blood. Every receptor here comes from a woman aged 55-70 years with Graves' hyperthyroidism.

This clonotype was recorded many times. The genes are TRBV12-3 or TRBV12-4 and TRBJ1-4, with unresolved D. There are 12 residues in the CDR3. The germline V and J ends were trimmed by 3 bases and 7 bases, with 6 bases remaining between them. CDR3 DNA sequence: TGTGCCAGCAGTTTGACTCCTGAAAAACTGTTTTTT. Protein: CASSLTPEKLFF.

There are many counts of this clonotype. V and J are TRBV29-1 and TRBJ2-7, with 10 bases fitting TRBD2. The CDR3 is 16 residues long. Germline CDR1 is SQVTM and CDR2 is ANQGSEA. Losses at the gene ends were 6 bases for V and 0 bases for J; bases not matched to a gene: 11. CDR3 loop: CSVGGGLAPSSYEQYF. DNA of the CDR3: TGCAGCGTCGGAGGGGGACTAGCGCCCAGCTCCTACGAGCAGTACTTC.

This clonotype was counted ten times or more. The J gene is TRBJ2-1, the V gene TRBV5-6; 14 bases are shared with TRBD2. CDR3 length: 15 residues. The V gene's germline CDR1 is SGHDT and CDR2 YYEEEE. V shed 4 bases and J 8 bases; nucleotides not matched to a gene: 5. The DNA for the CDR3 is TGTGCCAGCAGCAAGGGACTAGCGGGAGACGATGAGCAGTTCTTC. Translation gives CASSKGLAGDDEQFF. Supplemented by reference TRBV5-6 and TRBJ2-1, the full variable domain reads DAGVTQSPTHLIKTRGQQVTLRCSPKSGHDTVSWYQQALGQGPQFIFQYYEEEERQRGNFPDRFSGHQFPNYSSELNVNALLLGDSALYLCASSKGLAGDDEQFFGPGTRLTVL.

This clonotype appeared many times. The chain employs TRBV6-1 and TRBJ2-3; D may be TRBD1 (6 bases). Germline CDR1 and CDR2: MNHNS and SASEGT. This CDR3 is built from 14 residues. V lost 5 bases and J 6 bases, leaving 15 bases between the germline ends. CDR3 region: CASSHREFADTQYF. The CDR3 coding sequence is TGTGCCAGCAGTCACAGGGAATTTGCGGATACGCAGTATTTT.

This clonotype was counted between two and nine times. A read error may account for a junction end that differs from germline. The chain recombines TRBV7-2 with TRBJ2-3; a possible D gene is TRBD1 (5 bases). Germline CDR1 is SGHTA and CDR2 is FQGNSA. CDR3 length: 15 amino acids. The CDR3 spells CASSFYPPPTGTQYF. In DNA form, the CDR3 reads TGTGCCAGCAGCTTTTATCCCCCGCCCACAGGTACGCAGTATTTT.

Details on this clonotype: The junction and the germline gene differ at one end; a read error may be behind it. This chain links TRBV7-3 with TRBJ2-1, with TRBD2 matching over 14 bases. This CDR3 has 17 residues. Germline V lookup: CDR1 SGHTA, CDR2 FQGTGA. The CDR3 sequence is CASSQPPGLAGEGEQFF. The CDR3 DNA is TGCGCTAGCAGCCAACCTCCGGGACTAGCGGGAGAGGGTGAGCAGTTCTTC.

This clonotype was counted only a few times. The V and J genes are TRBV5-5 and TRBJ1-2, with D tentatively TRBD1 (5 bases). Germline V gene sequence: CDR1 SGHKS, CDR2 YYEKEE (reference sequence). The CDR3 sequence is 14 residues long. V shed 3 bases and J shed 4 bases, with 13 bases lying between them. CDR3 DNA sequence: TGTGCCAGCAGCTCGGGAACAGGTACCTATGGCTACACCTTC. It yields the protein CASSSGTGTYGYTF.

This clonotype has a count of ten or more. This chain links TRBV6-1 with TRBJ1-6; D possibly corresponds to TRBD1 (6 bases). Trimming cost V 5 bases and J 6 bases, with 14 bases left between them. Germline CDR1 MNHNS, CDR2 SASEGT. CDR3 length equals 15 residues. The CDR3 DNA reads as TGTGCCAGCAGTTTCCTTGGGGGGCTTAATTCACCCCTCCACTTT. It is translated as CASSFLGGLNSPLHF.

This clonotype showed up many times. The chain links TRBV30 to TRBJ1-4; D is unclear. The CDR3 extends over 11 amino acids. The V gene's germline CDR1 is GTSNPN and CDR2 SVGIG (reference sequence). V gave up 8 bases and J gave up 3 bases, with 7 bases separating them. The CDR3 DNA sequence: TGTGCCCTGAGGGCTAATGAAAAACTGTTTTTT. Amino acids: CALRANEKLFF.

In this sample, this clonotype turned up many times. The chain is built from TRBV20-1 and TRBJ2-5; D is uncertain. This CDR3 is built from 11 residues. Trimming took off 5 bases at V and 9 bases at J, with 13 bases between the two ends. Germline V CDR1 and CDR2: DFQATT, SNEGSKA (reference sequence). The CDR3 region has the DNA TGCAGTGCTGTACGAGGCGCGGCCCAGTACTTC. It translates to CSAVRGAAQYF.

The sample holds a few counts of this clonotype. V and J are TRBV5-1 and TRBJ2-2; the match to TRBD1 covers 7 bases. Germline V gene sequence: CDR1 SGHRS, CDR2 YFSETQ. V gave up 4 bases and J gave up 6 bases; unmatched junction bases: 6. This CDR3 comprises 14 residues. The CDR3 protein is CASSPLTGSGELFF. CDR3 DNA sequence: TGCGCCAGCAGCCCTCTGACAGGGTCCGGGGAGCTGTTTTTT.

This clonotype was observed at least ten times. The chain has TRBV12-3 or TRBV12-4 and TRBJ1-2, with D maybe TRBD1 (5 bases). The CDR3 loop spans 15 amino acids. V was pared by 6 bases and J by 3 bases, with 17 bases between. CDR3 in amino acids: CASSLGPGRDYGYTF. Here the CDR3 DNA reads TGTGCCAGCAGCCTGGGCCCAGGGAGGGACTATGGCTACACCTTC.

This clonotype has only a few counts. V usage is TRBV6-1 and J usage is TRBJ1-5, with D unresolved. This CDR3 contains 17 residues. The ends were cut back, 6 bases at V and 0 bases at J, with 18 bases in the middle. The V gene's germline CDR1 is MNHNS and CDR2 SASEGT. CDR3: CASRTGRRGGSNQPQHF. The CDR3 DNA follows: TGTGCCAGCAGGACCGGGAGGCGAGGTGGTAGCAATCAGCCCCAGCATTTT.

This clonotype turned up a few times. The chain couples TRBV18 to TRBJ2-1, with 8 bases identical to TRBD2. J gave up 12 bases and V 3 bases, and 19 bases lay outside the gene matches. The CDR3 length is 17 residues. Germline loops: CDR1 KGHSH, CDR2 LQKENI. CDR3 region: CASSPGLVSQKQLLQFF. Here the CDR3 DNA reads TGTGCCAGCTCACCGGGACTAGTGAGCCAGAAACAATTATTGCAGTTCTTC. Filled out from reference TRBV18 and TRBJ2-1, the complete variable domain reads NAGVMQNPRHLVRRRGQEARLRCSPMKGHSHVYWYRQLPEEGLKFMVYLQKENIIDESGMPKERFSAEFPKEGPSILRIQQVVRGDSAAYFCASSPGLVSQKQLLQFFGPGTRLTVL.

This sequence joins TRBV9 and TRBJ1-5; D is unclear. V was trimmed by 0 bases and J by 3 bases, leaving 10 bases between them. The CDR3 sequence is 15 residues long. Per the germline V gene, CDR1 is SGDLS and CDR2 is YYNGEE. The DNA of the CDR3 is TGTGCCAGCAGCGTAGGAAATACCCCCAATCAGCCCCAGCATTTT. This codes for CASSVGNTPNQPQHF.

This clonotype was seen ten or more times. The rearrangement joins TRBV24-1 to TRBJ2-1, with TRBD2 matching 9 bases. The CDR3 is 16 residues long. V trimming: 1 base; J trimming: 5 bases; junction bases outside the gene matches: 5. CDR1 KGHDR and CDR2 SFDVKD come from the germline V gene. CDR3 sequence (DNA): TGTGCCACCAGTGATTTTAGACTAGCGGCTAACAATGAGCAGTTCTTC. The encoded protein is CATSDFRLAANNEQFF.

This chain links TRBV6-5 with TRBJ2-3; 9 bases line up with TRBD2. This CDR3 contains 16 residues. The germline V gene has CDR1 MNHEY and CDR2 SVGAGI. V was pared by 4 bases and J by 3 bases, with 8 bases of the junction left unmatched. The CDR3 nucleotides are TGTGCCAGCAGTTCCCCGACTAGCGGACGAACAGATACGCAGTATTTT. Amino acid sequence: CASSSPTSGRTDTQYF.

The gene calls are TRBV7-9 and TRBJ2-5; D is unresolved. The CDR3 totals 11 residues. Between the trimmed V and J ends, which lost 2 bases and 5 bases, there was a span of 3 bases. CDR1 is SEHNR and CDR2 is FQNEAQ in the germline V gene (reference sequence). CDR3 sequence reads: CASSLWETQYF. The CDR3 DNA reads as TGTGCCAGCAGCTTATGGGAGACCCAGTACTTC.

As to this clonotype: The junction does not match germline at one end; this may be a read error. This chain uses TRBV20-1 with TRBJ2-5, with 7 bases fitting TRBD1. The V gene's germline CDR1 is DFQATT and CDR2 SNEGSKA (reference sequence). This CDR3 region has 14 residues. CDR3 residues: CGARRTGPGETQYF. CDR3 coding DNA: TGCGGTGCTCGCCGGACAGGACCCGGGGAGACCCAGTACTTC.

The rearrangement uses TRBV4-2 and TRBJ2-1, with 10 bases aligning to TRBD2. J lost 4 bases, V lost 7 bases, and 7 bases had no gene match. Germline CDR1 reads LGHNA; CDR2 reads YNFKEQ. This CDR3 region has 15 residues. CDR3 sequence (DNA): TGTGCCAGCACTTCTAGCGGGAGTTGGTACAATGAGCAGTTCTTC. As protein: CASTSSGSWYNEQFF.

This clonotype was observed a few times. As DNA, the CDR3 is TGTGCCAGTAGTAGAAGCGGGCTTGCCTACAATGAGCAGTTCTTC. Translated: CASSRSGLAYNEQFF. J is TRBJ2-1 and V is TRBV19; possibly TRBD2 for D (6 bases). V lost 4 bases and J 2 bases, leaving 12 bases between the germline ends. Germline assignment: CDR1 LNHDA and CDR2 SQIVND (reference sequence). The CDR3 is 15 amino acids.

The chain recombines TRBV4-2 with TRBJ2-3, with D unresolved. CDR1 is LGHNA, CDR2 YNFKEQ, per germline. With 0 bases removed from V and 10 bases from J, the gap between germline ends came to 14 bases. CDR3 length equals 14 residues. The CDR3 DNA follows: TGTGCCAGCAGCCAAGATGTGCGAACCACCGCGCAGTATTTT. Its protein is CASSQDVRTTAQYF.

This clonotype was detected ten times or more. This chain connects TRBV28 to TRBJ1-2, with D tentatively TRBD1 (6 bases). Germline CDR1 is MDHEN and CDR2 is SYDVKM. Trimming left V 10 bases short and J 0 bases short, with 27 bases between. The CDR3 runs 18 residues. CDR3 amino acids: CATLLGLQGIGPNYGYTF. The CDR3 DNA sequence: TGTGCCACCCTTCTCGGGTTACAGGGTATAGGGCCTAACTATGGCTACACCTTC.

This clonotype was picked up a small number of times. CDR3 DNA sequence: TGTGCCAGCACCCCACTCAGACAGGTTCGGGCTGGCTACACCTTC. Its protein is CASTPLRQVRAGYTF. The gene calls are TRBV7-9 and TRBJ1-2; maybe TRBD1 (6 bases). The CDR3 is 15 residues long. Trimming stripped 7 bases from V and 7 bases from J, with 22 bases between. The germline CDR1 and CDR2 sequences are SEHNR and FQNEAQ (reference sequence).

The table lists this clonotype with a few counts. The CDR3 reads CASSNLGTGYGYTF. CDR3 bases: TGTGCCAGCAGCAACCTCGGGACAGGGTATGGCTACACCTTC. V and J are TRBV6-1 and TRBJ1-2; 9 nucleotides agree with TRBD1. Germline lookup yields CDR1 MNHNS and CDR2 SASEGT. With V trimmed by 6 bases and J by 5 bases, 7 bases remained unmatched. This CDR3 has 14 residues.